This T cell receptor beta chain was sequenced in a study of molecular identifiers for immune sequencing clone quantification. Study observations and caveats: Beyond 20 RNA copies, clones held over 97% of effector molecules, compared with under 1% in naive cells.

TCRdb used MiXCR to reprocess the PCR reads, holding one entry per CDR3 protein. The sample carries over 600,000 distinct CDR3 sequences, less than 20% recorded once. The CDR3 consists of 14 residues. From germline, CDR1 is LNHDA and CDR2 SQIVND (reference sequence). Trimming stripped 3 bases from V and 1 base from J, with 9 bases between. This clonotype was recorded many times. Its antigen remains unknown. The rearrangement uses TRBV19 and TRBJ1-2, with D uncertain. This receptor was identified in a human donor in good health. Some libraries in this study had Jurkat cell RNA spiked in. The sample taken for sequencing was naive CD8+ T cells from blood, with Jurkat cell RNA spiked in. As to subset: FACS-sorted CD8+CD4-CCR7+CD45RA+ naive T cells. The CDR3 protein is CASSIKTNNYGYTF. CDR3 sequence (DNA): TGTGCCAGTAGTATCAAGACAAATAACTATGGCTACACCTTC.